Sequencing of this T cell receptor beta chain was carried out in a study of PD-1 blockade in classical Hodgkin lymphoma. To note about this clone: Its antigen remains unknown. An end of the junction differs from the germline gene, which may be a read error.

The method was immunoSEQ multiplex PCR; TCRdb's version includes in-frame clones alone and lacks a portion of them. This table has fewer than 100,000 clones, around 90% appearing once. Each patient experienced a relapse that followed autologous stem cell transplantation, and brentuximab vedotin exposure varied. Under best response, outcomes were complete response, partial response or progressive disease. Germline V CDR1 and CDR2: MDHEN, SYDVKM. The CDR3 contains 13 residues. Overall study findings and caveats: By C4D1, CD4+ diversity increased significantly, especially in complete responders. Diminished baseline TCR diversity has been reported in newly diagnosed patients relative to healthy donors.

The sequence was obtained from a human donor with classical Hodgkin lymphoma. The source was peripheral blood mononuclear cells (PBMCs), collected at baseline. The chain links TRBV28 to TRBJ2-5; the D gene could be TRBD1 or TRBD2 (6 bases each). The CDR3 bases are TGTGCCAGCAGTTTATCTAGCGTTGGGACAAAGGACTTC. It specifies CASSLSSVGTKDF.